This T cell receptor beta chain was sequenced in a study of T cells in localized non-small cell lung cancer. Study conclusions and caveats: Adjacent uninvolved lung tissue had the highest T cell clonality, exceeding tumor. Turning up in adjacent lung were a median approximately 58 of the top 100 tumor clones. It remains possible that heterogeneity exists, since only one tumor region was sequenced. There was an association of higher blood T cell density with longer overall survival.

Method: immunoSEQ multiplex PCR; TCRdb's copy keeps in-frame clones and lacks some. The sample lists fewer than 95,000 clones; about nine tenths were seen once. Germline lookup yields CDR1 SQVTM and CDR2 ANQGSEA. This CDR3 comprises 13 residues. As to this clone: As yet, its antigen is unknown.

The source material was PBMCs, sampled before any cancer treatment. The chain carries TRBV29-1 and TRBJ1-1; possibly TRBD1 for D (6 bases). The sequence came from a woman aged 40 to 75 with stage II squamous cell lung carcinoma. CDR3 residues: CTHSGGQGTEAFF. DNA for the CDR3: TGCACGCACTCGGGGGGCCAGGGCACTGAAGCTTTCTTT.